The next 12 T cell receptor beta chains were all read from a single sample in a study of CD8+ T cells in alopecia areata. The treatment is: oral pan-JAK inhibitor, 5-10 mg twice daily. cDNA reverse transcribed from extracted RNA served as the sequencing template. The protocol was immunoSEQ multiplex PCR, while the TCRdb copy is restricted to in-frame clones and leaves out a portion. This table holds under 200,000 clones, about 71% found once. The sample here was CD4+ T cells sorted from blood, taken at week 4, from a patient treated with tofacitinib. The receptor source for this set is a human donor with alopecia areata.

The gene calls are TRBV29-1 and TRBJ2-4, with a possible D match to TRBD1 (6 bases). CDR1 is SQVTM, CDR2 ANQGSEA, per germline. The V gene lost 5 bases and the J gene lost 7 bases, with 12 bases spanning the gap. This CDR3 contains 12 residues. CDR3 nucleotide sequence: TGCAGCGTTCACGGACAGAGCAACATTCAGTACTTC. This encodes CSVHGQSNIQYF.

The chain carries TRBV6-6 and TRBJ2-3; TRBD1 is a possible D gene (5 bases). The CDR3 is 14 residues long. Trimming stripped 6 bases from V and 2 bases from J, with 12 bases between. Germline V gives CDR1 MNHNY, CDR2 SVGAGI (reference sequence). This chain's CDR3 is CASRAGLNTDTQYF. The CDR3 DNA is TGTGCCAGCAGGGCAGGGCTTAACACAGATACGCAGTATTTT.

The chain links TRBV29-1 to TRBJ2-5, with D unclear. Trimming removed 3 bases from V and 5 bases from J, with 19 bases in between. The germline V gene has CDR1 SQVTM and CDR2 ANQGSEA. The CDR3 totals 15 residues. The CDR3 nucleotides are TGCAGCGTTGACCTGATACACCGGATCCGGGAGACCCAGTACTTC. Amino acids: CSVDLIHRIRETQYF. Using reference TRBV29-1 and TRBJ2-5 for the parts outside the CDR3, the full variable domain is SAVISQKPSRDICQRGTSLTIQCQVDSQVTMMFWYRQQPGQSLTLIATANQGSEATYESGFVIDKFPISRPNLTFSTLTVSNMSPEDSSIYLCSVDLIHRIRETQYFGPGTRLLVL.

This clone has only a few counts. This sequence joins TRBV30 and TRBJ1-2, with 8 bases lining up with TRBD1. The V and J ends lost 1 base and 5 bases, in that order; junction bases with no gene match: 12. The V gene's germline CDR1 is GTSNPN and CDR2 SVGIG (reference sequence). CDR3 length: 16 residues. The CDR3 region has the DNA TGTGCCTGGAGTGGTGGACAGGGCGAAGCCGGGTATGGCTACACCTTC. The encoded protein is CAWSGGQGEAGYGYTF.

The table lists this clone with a few counts. The chain links TRBV7-9 to TRBJ2-2, with D uncertain. Germline V gene data show CDR1 as SEHNR and CDR2 as FQNEAQ (reference sequence). Trimming removed 5 bases from V and 2 bases from J, with 18 bases in between. The CDR3 totals 17 residues. In DNA form, the CDR3 reads TGTGCCAGCAGCCCCCGCGCAGGTGGGCTAAACACCGGGGAGCTGTTTTTT. The encoded protein is CASSPRAGGLNTGELFF.

CDR3 DNA sequence: TGTGCCAGCAGCGCCCCGACTAGGGGAAGCACAGATACGCAGTATTTT. Translation gives CASSAPTRGSTDTQYF. V usage is TRBV9 and J usage is TRBJ2-3; tentative D call: TRBD2 (6 bases). Trimming stripped 3 bases from V and 0 bases from J, with 14 bases between. The CDR3 has 16 residues. Germline assignment: CDR1 SGDLS and CDR2 YYNGEE.

The chain combines TRBV6-1 with TRBJ1-2, with 10 bases that match TRBD1. Trimming cost V 0 bases and J 8 bases; bases outside gene matches: 6. CDR3 length: 15 residues. Germline CDR1 MNHNS, CDR2 SASEGT. The CDR3, as DNA: TGTGCCAGCAGTGAAGCGGCTCGGGACAGGGGAGGCTACACCTTC. Protein product: CASSEAARDRGGYTF.

The chain joins TRBV9 to TRBJ1-1; D may be TRBD1 (5 bases). The ends were cut back, 0 bases at V and 1 base at J, with 7 bases in the middle. The CDR3 covers 14 residues. Germline loops: CDR1 SGDLS, CDR2 YYNGEE. CDR3 amino acids: CASSVAGQNTEAFF. DNA of the CDR3: TGTGCCAGCAGCGTAGCTGGACAGAACACTGAAGCTTTCTTT.

The chain uses TRBV6-5 and TRBJ2-1; D perhaps matches TRBD1 (5 bases). The germline CDR1 and CDR2 sequences are MNHEY and SVGAGI. CDR3 length equals 13 residues. V dropped 0 bases and J dropped 10 bases, with 10 bases sitting between them. CDR3 bases: TGTGCCAGCAGTTACTCGTGGGGCCAGGAGCAGTTCTTC. The encoded protein is CASSYSWGQEQFF.

CDR3 loop: CASSWGQGETQYF. CDR3 DNA sequence: TGCGCCAGCAGCTGGGGGCAGGGAGAGACCCAGTACTTC. The chain recombines TRBV5-1 with TRBJ2-5, with a possible D match to TRBD1 (6 bases). Germline V lookup: CDR1 SGHRS, CDR2 YFSETQ. This CDR3 has 13 residues. V was cut by 3 bases and J by 4 bases, with 10 bases left in between.

The CDR3: CSVGTAGNTIYF. The CDR3 nucleotides are TGCAGCGTTGGGACAGCTGGAAACACCATATATTTT. The chain joins TRBV29-1 to TRBJ1-3; tentative D call: TRBD1 (6 bases). This CDR3 is built from 12 residues. Germline lookup yields CDR1 SQVTM and CDR2 ANQGSEA. The V end was cut by 4 bases, the J end by 2 bases, with 6 bases between.

The chain employs TRBV6-5 and TRBJ2-3; 10 bases match TRBD2. Germline lookup yields CDR1 MNHEY and CDR2 SVGAGI. V gave up 6 bases and J gave up 0 bases; unmatched junction bases: 3. The CDR3 has 15 amino acids. The CDR3 DNA is TGTGCCAGCAGAAGGACTAGCGGAAGCACAGATACGCAGTATTTT. It is translated as CASRRTSGSTDTQYF.